This T cell receptor (beta chain) was observed in a study of Ad26.COV2.S vaccination and SARS-CoV-2 variants. About the research overall: Intramuscular Ad26.COV2.S at 5x10^10 or 1x10^11 viral particles.

Points from the study as a whole: Researchers reported similar non-spike TCR breadth in vaccine and placebo recipients. It is possible that the TCR breadth and depth analyses underestimated the total T cell responses. It was reported that spike-specific CD8+ and CD4+ T cell responses were substantially broad after vaccination.

The treatment here: 19 received Ad26.COV2.S at low or high dose, single or two shots; roughly five received placebo; per-sample allocation not given. Sampling was done on day 63 after the first vaccine or placebo injection. Sequencing used immunoSEQ multiplex PCR; TCRdb keeps in-frame clones, though not all of them. The table shows 430,000 or so clones, with 90% occurring only once. The CDR3 is made up of 18 amino acids. Germline loops: CDR1 SGHVS, CDR2 FNYEAQ. V lost 1 base and J lost 2, with 17 bases in between. As concerns this clone: The antigen is undetermined.

This TCR was recovered from a person aged 18-65 years who received the Ad26.COV2.S COVID-19 vaccine or a placebo. The sequencing here drew on peripheral blood, taken in a trial of Ad26.COV2.S vaccine versus placebo. This chain links TRBV7-6 with TRBJ2-2; TRBD2 might be the D (6 bases). CDR3 sequence: CASSLEALSGGNTGELFF. The CDR3 bases are TGTGCCAGCAGCTTAGAGGCACTTAGCGGTGGTAACACCGGGGAGCTGTTTTTT.